The 12 T cell receptor beta chains below come from one sample, sequenced in a study of cytomegalovirus exposure and HLA in healthy donors. The PCR made use of 60 Vbeta and 13 Jbeta primers. Here immunoSEQ multiplex PCR was the method, and the copy in TCRdb shows in-frame clones only, minus some. The sample holds approximately 200,000 clones, 70% to 80% seen once. Sequencing was done on a sample of PBMCs. The receptors shown here come from a woman in her twenties or thirties in good health and CMV-seropositive.

The chain couples TRBV29-1 to TRBJ1-6; the match to TRBD1 covers 7 bases. Germline CDR1 reads SQVTM; CDR2 reads ANQGSEA. This CDR3 has 15 amino acids. The junction had 7 bases not matched to a gene; V was cut back by 2 bases and J by 6 bases. The CDR3 coding sequence is TGCAGCGTTGAAAACAGGGGAGAACCTAATTCACCCCTCCACTTT. Translated: CSVENRGEPNSPLHF.

CDR3 bases: TGTGCCAGTAGTAGGGGACAGGGTGGGTCCTACGAGCAGTACTTC. This translates into CASSRGQGGSYEQYF. The rearrangement uses TRBV19 and TRBJ2-7; 9 positions agree with TRBD1. CDR1 is LNHDA and CDR2 is SQIVND in the germline V gene (reference sequence). The junction had 5 bases not matched to a gene; V was cut back by 4 bases and J by 1 base. The CDR3 has 15 amino acids.

CDR3 protein: CASSFTGESEAFF. The CDR3 DNA reads TGCGCCAGCAGCTTTACAGGGGAGTCTGAAGCTTTCTTT. The rearrangement links TRBV5-1 to TRBJ1-1, with TRBD1 matching over 7 bases. This CDR3 comprises 13 residues. Per the germline V gene, CDR1 is SGHRS and CDR2 is YFSETQ. V lost 2 bases, J lost 6 bases, and 4 bases stayed unmatched. The full variable domain, its missing parts supplied by reference TRBV5-1 and TRBJ1-1, is KAGVTQTPRYLIKTRGQQVTLSCSPISGHRSVSWYQQTPGQGLQFLFEYFSETQRNKGNFPGRFSGRQFSNSRSEMNVSTLELGDSALYLCASSFTGESEAFFGQGTRLTVV.

This rearrangement joins TRBV25-1 to TRBJ1-1; D perhaps matches TRBD1 (6 bases). V shed 3 bases and J shed 3 bases, with 14 bases lying between them. From germline, CDR1 is MGHDK and CDR2 SYGVNS. This CDR3 has 15 residues. CDR3 sequence (DNA): TGTGCCAGCAGTGATCCCTTGGCAGGGGACACTGAAGCTTTCTTT. Translation gives CASSDPLAGDTEAFF. Based on the CDR3 plus reference TRBV25-1 and TRBJ1-1, the full variable domain is EADIYQTPRYLVIGTGKKITLECSQTMGHDKMYWYQQDPGMELHLIHYSYGVNSTEKGDLSSESTVSRIRTEHFPLTLESARPSHTSQYLCASSDPLAGDTEAFFGQGTRLTVV.

The rearrangement uses TRBV5-1 and TRBJ2-2, with TRBD2 as a possible D gene (6 bases). Trimming shortened V by 0 bases and J by 5 bases, and 11 bases separated the two germline ends. CDR3 length equals 15 residues. Germline CDR1 is SGHRS and CDR2 is YFSETQ. CDR3 residues: CASSLDSAGTGELFF. For the CDR3, the DNA is TGCGCCAGCAGCTTGGACAGTGCGGGGACCGGGGAGCTGTTTTTT.

The chain is built from TRBV4-3 and TRBJ1-3, with D possibly TRBD1 on 5 matching bases. The germline V and J ends were trimmed by 0 bases and 2 bases, with 11 bases remaining between them. CDR3 length: 16 residues. CDR1 is LGHNA, CDR2 YSLEER, per germline. CDR3: CASSQDWGDPGNTIYF. In nucleotides, the CDR3 is TGCGCCAGCAGCCAAGATTGGGGGGACCCTGGAAACACCATATATTTT.

The rearrangement uses TRBV27 and TRBJ2-7; tentatively, D is TRBD2 (6 bases). The CDR3 is 13 residues long. CDR1 MNHEY and CDR2 SMNVEV come from the germline V gene (reference sequence). The V end lost 2 bases, the J end lost 6 bases, and 11 bases lay between the germline ends. This CDR3 is CASSLGRQGEQYF. The CDR3 bases are TGTGCCAGCAGTTTAGGGAGGCAGGGCGAGCAGTACTTC.

The chain is built from TRBV4-1 and TRBJ1-1; D unresolved. V dropped 1 base and J dropped 0 bases, with 12 bases sitting between them. The CDR3 contains 16 residues. Germline V gives CDR1 MGHRA, CDR2 YSYEKL. The CDR3 reads CASSQATVLLNTEAFF. CDR3 nucleotide sequence: TGCGCCAGCAGCCAAGCTACTGTCCTATTGAACACTGAAGCTTTCTTT.

This rearrangement joins TRBV14 to TRBJ2-7; weak D call: TRBD1 (5 bases). Trimming removed 0 bases at V and 10 bases at J, with 13 bases between. The CDR3 contains 13 residues. Germline CDR1 SGHDN, CDR2 FVKESK. The CDR3 DNA reads TGTGCCAGCAGCCAAGAAGTTGAAGGACATCAGTACTTC. Translated, it gives CASSQEVEGHQYF.

The rearrangement joins TRBV7-9 to TRBJ1-4; a weak D match, TRBD1 (6 bases). Germline V gene data show CDR1 as SEHNR and CDR2 as FQNEAQ (reference sequence). This CDR3 has 13 amino acids. Trimming took off 9 bases at V and 8 bases at J, with 16 bases between the two ends. The CDR3 bases are TGTGCCAGTTTGGCAGGGGTGGGCGAAAAACTGTTTTTT. The encoded protein is CASLAGVGEKLFF. The variable domain in full, completed from reference TRBV7-9 and TRBJ1-4, reads DTGVSQNPRHKITKRGQNVTFRCDPISEHNRLYWYRQTLGQGPEFLTYFQNEAQLEKSRLLSDRFSAERPKGSFSTLEIQRTEQGDSAMYLCASLAGVGEKLFFGSGTQLSVL.

This rearrangement joins TRBV7-2 to TRBJ2-2; D is uncertain. This CDR3 has 15 amino acids. The V gene lost 5 bases and the J gene lost 1 base, with 11 bases spanning the gap. Germline V gives CDR1 SGHTA, CDR2 FQGNSA. The CDR3 bases are TGTGCCAGCAGCCCAACCTCAGGGAACACCGGGGAGCTGTTTTTT. This codes for CASSPTSGNTGELFF.

The chain carries TRBV27 and TRBJ1-2; D not certain. Between the trimmed V and J ends, which lost 4 bases and 2 bases, there was a span of 8 bases. CDR3 length equals 13 residues. Germline lookup yields CDR1 MNHEY and CDR2 SMNVEV (reference sequence). The CDR3 coding sequence is TGTGCCAGCAGTTGGCGGGCCAACTATGGCTACACCTTC. This codes for CASSWRANYGYTF.